This entry features one T cell receptor beta chain sequence. This entry belongs to a study of T cells expressing NK-cell markers. About the study: Source material for TCR beta repertoires consisted of sorted CD3+CD56+NKG2C+, CD3+CD56+NKG2C- and CD3+CD56-NKG2C+ T cells.

The authors generated TCR beta cDNA through 5'RACE template switching with UMIs. With the 5' RACE reads reprocessed, TCRdb shows one record per CDR3 protein and no DNA. The table for this sample gives over 100,000 distinct CDR3 sequences. Per the germline V gene, CDR1 is LGHNA and CDR2 is YNFKEQ. The CDR3 runs 12 residues. The chain is built from TRBV4-2 and TRBJ2-1. The source material was blood T cells: a sorted CD56 or NKG2C T cell subset, CD4+ or CD8+ T cells, or bulk PBMC T cells (not recorded which). This sequence was found in a woman aged 18-69 years in good health. CDR3 loop: CASSQDFDEQFF.